The 17 T cell receptor beta chains listed next were all sequenced from one sample in a study of a mutant IDH1 vaccine in newly diagnosed glioma. Their recognized antigens are unknown. The data were produced by immunoSEQ multiplex PCR, yet TCRdb's version contains in-frame clones alone and is incomplete. The profile shows some 25,000 clones, more than 75% of them singletons. The sample's time point: week 47, end of study. Vaccine doses each comprised 300 ug of mutant IDH1 20-mer peptide, with topical imiquimod. Sample: PBMCs, taken from a glioma patient whose treatment included an IDH1 peptide vaccine. These receptors were taken from a man aged 35 to 55 with glioma. Some clones in this sample may be carry-over from other donors' samples.

The chain has TRBV4-2 and TRBJ1-2, with TRBD1 matching 7 bases. CDR3 length: 15 amino acids. CDR1 and CDR2 from the germline V gene are LGHNA and YNFKEQ. Germline trimming cut 4 bases from V and 1 base from J; bases unmatched to any gene: 6. The CDR3 sequence is CASSRTGEGNYGYTF. The CDR3 DNA reads TGTGCCAGCAGCCGTACAGGGGAGGGTAACTATGGCTACACCTTC.

The rearrangement joins TRBV18 to TRBJ2-7, with D maybe TRBD1 (5 bases). Germline CDR1 reads KGHSH; CDR2 reads LQKENI. The CDR3 has 16 amino acids. The ends were cut back, 6 bases at V and 1 base at J, with 19 bases in the middle. For the CDR3, the DNA is TGTGCCAGCTCGTCCATACAGGCCCACCCTTCCTACGAGCAGTACTTC. This codes for CASSSIQAHPSYEQYF.

The V call is TRBV5-6, the J call TRBJ1-2; 7 nucleotides match TRBD1. Germline V CDR1 and CDR2: SGHDT, YYEEEE. This CDR3 region has 15 residues. The J segment lost 6 bases and the V segment lost 3 bases, leaving 11 bases of the junction unmatched. CDR3 DNA: TGTGCCAGCAGCTCCCCCGGGACAGAAACCCATGGCTACACCTTC. As protein: CASSSPGTETHGYTF.

This sequence joins TRBV10-3 and TRBJ1-5; perhaps TRBD1 as D (5 bases). V lost 2 bases and J lost 6, with 8 bases in between. Germline lookup yields CDR1 ENHRY and CDR2 SYGVKD. The CDR3 sequence is 13 residues long. The CDR3 spells CAISEEGVQPQHF. CDR3 coding DNA: TGTGCCATCAGTGAGGAAGGGGTTCAGCCCCAGCATTTT.

This rearrangement joins TRBV7-2 to TRBJ1-6; D is possibly TRBD1 (6 bases). CDR1 and CDR2 from the germline V gene are SGHTA and FQGNSA. V gave up 2 bases and J gave up 9 bases, with 11 bases separating them. The CDR3 covers 14 residues. The CDR3 here is CASSLTQGASPLHF. For the CDR3, the DNA is TGTGCCAGCAGCTTAACACAGGGAGCTTCACCCCTCCACTTT.

This chain connects TRBV6-6 to TRBJ2-7; TRBD1 is a possible D gene (6 bases). Trimming left V 2 bases short and J 0 bases short, with 8 bases between. CDR3 length: 14 amino acids. CDR1 and CDR2 (germline): MNHNY, SVGAGI (reference sequence). The CDR3 is CASSYGDNSYEQYF. In nucleotides, the CDR3 is TGTGCCAGCAGTTACGGGGACAACTCCTACGAGCAGTACTTC.

The chain recombines TRBV11-2 with TRBJ2-3, with D possibly being TRBD2 (6 bases). Trimming left V 5 bases short and J 1 base short, with 16 bases between. This CDR3 comprises 16 residues. The germline V gene encodes CDR1 SGHAT and CDR2 FQNNGV. CDR3 sequence: CASSRSGVAGTDTQYF. As DNA, the CDR3 is TGTGCCAGCAGCCGATCGGGGGTTGCGGGCACAGATACGCAGTATTTT.

The genes are TRBV5-4 and TRBJ1-4; D is perhaps TRBD1 (5 bases). Trimming removed 3 bases from V and 5 bases from J, with 17 bases in between. The CDR3 contains 16 residues. The germline V gene encodes CDR1 SGHNT and CDR2 YYREEE (reference sequence). This CDR3 is CASSSSRDGTNEKLFF. The CDR3, as DNA: TGTGCCAGCAGCTCATCTCGGGACGGCACGAATGAAAAACTGTTTTTT.

As concerns this clone: Compared with germline, one end of the junction differs, possibly owing to a read error. V usage is TRBV7-2 and J usage is TRBJ1-5; D ambiguous. Germline values: CDR1 SGHTA, CDR2 FQGNSA. The CDR3 totals 13 residues. CDR3 bases: TGTGCCAGCAGCTTGTTGGGAGGTCAGCCGCAGCATTTT. It translates to CASSLLGGQPQHF.

This clone was seen a handful of times. The genes are TRBV7-6 and TRBJ2-7, with TRBD1 as a possible D gene (6 bases). Trimming stripped 1 base from V and 2 bases from J, with 12 bases between. CDR1 and CDR2 (germline): SGHVS, FNYEAQ. The CDR3 runs 15 residues. The CDR3 DNA follows: TGTGCCAGCAGCTTAGGGGTGGGGGCGGCCTACGAGCAGTACTTC. Translation gives CASSLGVGAAYEQYF.

The rearrangement uses TRBV6-6 and TRBJ1-1; 8 nucleotides match TRBD1. Germline assignment: CDR1 MNHNY and CDR2 SVGAGI (reference sequence). V was pared by 6 bases and J by 2 bases, with 11 bases of the junction left unmatched. The length of the CDR3 is 16 residues. The CDR3: CASSSLGTGANTEAFF. The CDR3 region has the DNA TGTGCCAGCAGCTCCCTCGGGACAGGAGCTAACACTGAAGCTTTCTTT.

V usage is TRBV10-3 and J usage is TRBJ2-5; possible D gene TRBD1, 6 bases. The CDR3 is made up of 13 amino acids. The V gene lost 3 bases and the J gene lost 5 bases, with 10 bases spanning the gap. Germline V CDR1 and CDR2: ENHRY, SYGVKD. The CDR3 bases are TGTGCCATCAGTGAAGGGGGTCTGGAGACCCAGTACTTC. Translated: CAISEGGLETQYF.

V is TRBV7-3 and J is TRBJ2-1; the D is unclear. Germline CDR1 SGHTA, CDR2 FQGTGA. V was cut by 3 bases and J by 6 bases, with 9 bases left in between. CDR3 length: 13 amino acids. The CDR3 spells CASSFRRGNEQFF. For the CDR3, the DNA is TGTGCCAGCAGCTTCAGACGAGGCAATGAGCAGTTCTTC.

The table lists this clone with a count of one. The V call is TRBV27, the J call TRBJ1-6; 7 bases line up with TRBD1. CDR1 is MNHEY and CDR2 is SMNVEV in the germline V gene (reference sequence). The CDR3 totals 17 residues. Losses at the gene ends were 2 bases for V and 6 bases for J; bases not matched to a gene: 10. The CDR3 sequence: CASSLIPPGGGNSPLHF. The CDR3 DNA is TGTGCCAGCAGTTTAATCCCCCCAGGGGGAGGTAATTCACCCCTCCACTTT.

The chain joins TRBV19 to TRBJ1-1, with D perhaps TRBD1 (5 bases). The V gene lost 6 bases and the J gene lost 3 bases, with 20 bases spanning the gap. This CDR3 spans 16 amino acids. Germline V lookup: CDR1 LNHDA, CDR2 SQIVND (reference sequence). CDR3 DNA sequence: TGTGCCAGTAGAAGGGAAGGGGCTCGGAGGGACACTGAAGCTTTCTTT. It specifies CASRREGARRDTEAFF.

The chain has TRBV18 and TRBJ2-1, with a tentative D call TRBD2 (6 bases). Germline V gene sequence: CDR1 KGHSH, CDR2 LQKENI. The CDR3 is 16 amino acids. The V end lost 5 bases, the J end lost 7 bases, and 21 bases lay between the germline ends. CDR3 sequence: CASSTRVAGRANEQFF. The CDR3 coding sequence is TGTGCCAGCTCAACAAGGGTGGCGGGGCGTGCAAATGAGCAGTTCTTC.

The chain employs TRBV28 and TRBJ2-7; no clear D gene. The CDR3 is 11 residues long. Germline V CDR1 and CDR2: MDHEN, SYDVKM. Trimming pared 5 bases from V and 2 bases from J, leaving 4 bases between. Here the CDR3 reads CASSPTYEQYF. DNA of the CDR3: TGTGCCAGCAGTCCCACCTACGAGCAGTACTTC.